The text below deals with one T cell receptor (beta chain). The antigen is not known. This specimen comes from a study of OX40 agonist ivuxolimab in advanced cancers. As for the study in general: Of the patients, three showed partial responses, one with hepatocellular carcinoma and two with cutaneous melanoma. Study outcomes and limitations: The 0.1-3.0 mg/kg partial responders had among the lowest clonal expansion.

The length of the CDR3 is 16 residues. J gave up 6 bases and V 4 bases, and 10 bases lay outside the gene matches. Germline CDR1 and CDR2: LNHDA and SQIVND (reference sequence). Data came from immunoSEQ multiplex PCR; TCRdb stores just in-frame clones and leaves some out. The data contain tens of thousands of clones, approximately 85% of them singletons. Source: CD4+ or CD8+ T cells sorted from blood, taken in a trial of the OX40 agonist ivuxolimab. This sequence originates from an adult with an advanced solid tumor such as melanoma, head and neck, liver or kidney cancer. The J gene is TRBJ2-2, the V gene TRBV19; 8 bases align to TRBD1. CDR3 sequence (DNA): TGTGCCAGTAGTAATGATTGGACAGGGAGGTCCGGGGAGCTGTTTTTT. This sequence encodes CASSNDWTGRSGELFF. Variable domain in full (rest from reference TRBV19 and TRBJ2-2): DGGITQSPKYLFRKEGQNVTLSCEQNLNHDAMYWYRQDPGQGLRLIYYSQIVNDFQKGDIAEGYSVSREKKESFPLTVTSAQKNPTAFYLCASSNDWTGRSGELFFGEGSRLTVL.